Described below is a single T cell receptor beta chain sequence and its context. The data stem from a study of blood T cell repertoires in COVID-19. The wider study: Sample material is recorded as cDNA or gDNA derived from T cells, B-cell-depleted T cells, or PBMCs.

Using immunoSEQ multiplex PCR, the repertoire was profiled, and TCRdb retains in-frame clones only, with some absent. The repertoire holds hundreds of thousands of clones, with 89% as singletons. The ends were cut back, 6 bases at V and 4 bases at J, with 16 bases in the middle. The CDR3 spans 14 residues. Germline V gene sequence: CDR1 MNHEY, CDR2 SVGAGI. The sequence was collected from a woman aged 40-49 years who had recovered from COVID-19. The rearrangement links TRBV6-5 to TRBJ2-7, with TRBD2 as a possible D gene (7 bases). The sample was PBMCs or T cells enriched from blood (not recorded which). The CDR3 here is CASSPLAGAYEQYF. The CDR3, as DNA: TGTGCCAGCAGCCCCCTGGCGGGGGCTTACGAGCAGTACTTC.